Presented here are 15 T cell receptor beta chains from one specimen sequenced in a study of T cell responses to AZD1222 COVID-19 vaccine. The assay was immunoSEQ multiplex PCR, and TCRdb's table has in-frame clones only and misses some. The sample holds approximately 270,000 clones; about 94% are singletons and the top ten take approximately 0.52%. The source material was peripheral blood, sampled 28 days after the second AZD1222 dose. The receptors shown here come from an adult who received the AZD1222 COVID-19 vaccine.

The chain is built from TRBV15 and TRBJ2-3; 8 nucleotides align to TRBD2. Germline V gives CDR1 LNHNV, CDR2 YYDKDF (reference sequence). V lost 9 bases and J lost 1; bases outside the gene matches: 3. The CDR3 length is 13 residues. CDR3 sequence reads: CATGTRGTDTQYF. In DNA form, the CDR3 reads TGTGCCACTGGGACTAGGGGCACAGATACGCAGTATTTT.

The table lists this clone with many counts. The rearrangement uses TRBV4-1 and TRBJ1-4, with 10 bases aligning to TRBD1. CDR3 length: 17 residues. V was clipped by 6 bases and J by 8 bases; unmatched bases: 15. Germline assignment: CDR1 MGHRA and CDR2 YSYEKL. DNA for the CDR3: TGCGCCAGCAGACACCTATTCCTCCCGGACAGGGGGGAAAAACTGTTTTTT. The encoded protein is CASRHLFLPDRGEKLFF.

CDR3 region: CASSSLGRQSLDTQYF. The CDR3 DNA reads as TGTGCCAGCAGCTCCCTTGGGCGACAGTCGCTAGATACGCAGTATTTT. The V call is TRBV5-6, the J call TRBJ2-3; perhaps TRBD1 as D (5 bases). V dropped 3 bases and J dropped 5 bases, with 19 bases sitting between them. The CDR3 spans 16 residues. Germline V CDR1 and CDR2: SGHDT, YYEEEE.

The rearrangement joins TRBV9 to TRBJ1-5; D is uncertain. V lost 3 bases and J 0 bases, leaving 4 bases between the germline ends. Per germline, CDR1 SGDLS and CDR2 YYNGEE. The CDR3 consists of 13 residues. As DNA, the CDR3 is TGTGCCAGCAGCGGGGATAGCAATCAGCCCCAGCATTTT. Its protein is CASSGDSNQPQHF.

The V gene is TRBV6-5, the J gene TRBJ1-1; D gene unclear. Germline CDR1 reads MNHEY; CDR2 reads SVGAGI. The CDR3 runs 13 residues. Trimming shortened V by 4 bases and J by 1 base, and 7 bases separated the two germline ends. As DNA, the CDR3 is TGTGCCAGCAGTTCCTTGGGGAACACTGAAGCTTTCTTT. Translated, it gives CASSSLGNTEAFF.

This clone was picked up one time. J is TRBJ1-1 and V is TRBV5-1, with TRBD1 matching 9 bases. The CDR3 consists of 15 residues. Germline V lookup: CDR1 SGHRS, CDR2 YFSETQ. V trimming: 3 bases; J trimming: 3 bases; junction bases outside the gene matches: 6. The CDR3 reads CASSSMGQGDTEAFF. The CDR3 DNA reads TGCGCCAGCAGCTCGATGGGACAGGGTGACACTGAAGCTTTCTTT. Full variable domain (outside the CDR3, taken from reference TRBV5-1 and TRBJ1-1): KAGVTQTPRYLIKTRGQQVTLSCSPISGHRSVSWYQQTPGQGLQFLFEYFSETQRNKGNFPGRFSGRQFSNSRSEMNVSTLELGDSALYLCASSSMGQGDTEAFFGQGTRLTVV.

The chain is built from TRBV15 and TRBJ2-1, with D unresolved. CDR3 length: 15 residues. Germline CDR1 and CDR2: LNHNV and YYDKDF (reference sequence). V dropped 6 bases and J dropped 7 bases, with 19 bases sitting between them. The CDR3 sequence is CATRPLLGEWNEQFF. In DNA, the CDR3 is TGTGCCACCAGACCCCTCTTAGGAGAGTGGAATGAGCAGTTCTTC.

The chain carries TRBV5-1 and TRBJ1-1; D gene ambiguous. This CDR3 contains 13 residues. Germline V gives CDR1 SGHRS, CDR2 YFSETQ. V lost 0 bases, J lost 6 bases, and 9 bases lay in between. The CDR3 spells CASSLGQLAEAFF. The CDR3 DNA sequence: TGCGCCAGCAGCTTGGGGCAGTTGGCTGAAGCTTTCTTT.

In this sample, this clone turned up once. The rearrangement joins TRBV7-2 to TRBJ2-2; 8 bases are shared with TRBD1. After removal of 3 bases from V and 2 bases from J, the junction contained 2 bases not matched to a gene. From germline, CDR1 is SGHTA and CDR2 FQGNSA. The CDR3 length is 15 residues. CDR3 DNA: TGTGCCAGCAGCTTCAGGGGGCAAAACACCGGGGAGCTGTTTTTT. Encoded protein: CASSFRGQNTGELFF.

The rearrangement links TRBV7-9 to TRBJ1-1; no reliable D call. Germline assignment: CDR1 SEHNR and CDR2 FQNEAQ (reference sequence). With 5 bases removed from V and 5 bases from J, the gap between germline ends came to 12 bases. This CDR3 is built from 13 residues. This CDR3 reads CASSTELGTEAFF. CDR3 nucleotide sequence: TGTGCCAGCAGCACTGAGTTGGGTACTGAAGCTTTCTTT.

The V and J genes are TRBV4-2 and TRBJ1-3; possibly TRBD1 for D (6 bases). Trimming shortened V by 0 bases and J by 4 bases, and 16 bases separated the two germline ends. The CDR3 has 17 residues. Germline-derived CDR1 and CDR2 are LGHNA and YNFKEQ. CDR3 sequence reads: CASSQEPGGHGGNTIYF. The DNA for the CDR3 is TGTGCCAGCAGCCAAGAACCCGGGGGGCATGGAGGAAACACCATATATTTT.

CDR3 sequence (DNA): TGTGCCAGCAGTTTTTTTACCCCCGGGAGGGCTTCGGGCGAGCAGTACTTC. Its protein is CASSFFTPGRASGEQYF. The rearrangement joins TRBV28 to TRBJ2-7; 8 bases are shared with TRBD2. The trim removed 3 bases at V and 6 bases at J, leaving 16 bases unmatched. This CDR3 is 17 amino acids long. Germline V gene sequence: CDR1 MDHEN, CDR2 SYDVKM. Full variable domain (outside the CDR3, taken from reference TRBV28 and TRBJ2-7): DVKVTQSSRYLVKRTGEKVFLECVQDMDHENMFWYRQDPGLGLRLIYFSYDVKMKEKGDIPEGYSVSREKKERFSLILESASTNQTSMYLCASSFFTPGRASGEQYFGPGTRLTVT.

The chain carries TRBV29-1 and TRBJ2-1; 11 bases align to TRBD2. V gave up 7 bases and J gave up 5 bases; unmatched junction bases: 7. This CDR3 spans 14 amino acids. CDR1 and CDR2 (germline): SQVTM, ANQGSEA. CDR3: CSGILAGANNEQFF. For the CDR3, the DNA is TGCAGCGGAATACTAGCGGGAGCTAACAATGAGCAGTTCTTC.

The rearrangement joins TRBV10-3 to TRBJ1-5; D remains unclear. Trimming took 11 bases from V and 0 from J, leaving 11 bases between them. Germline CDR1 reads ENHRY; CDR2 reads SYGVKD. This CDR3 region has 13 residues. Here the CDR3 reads CASGGFSNQPQHF. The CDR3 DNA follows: TGTGCCTCGGGTGGGTTTAGCAATCAGCCCCAGCATTTT.

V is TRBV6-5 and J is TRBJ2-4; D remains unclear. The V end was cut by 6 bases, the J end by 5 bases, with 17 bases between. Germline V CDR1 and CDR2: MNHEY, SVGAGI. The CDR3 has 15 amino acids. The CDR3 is CASSFGWGRENIQYF. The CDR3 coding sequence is TGTGCCAGCAGCTTTGGGTGGGGTCGTGAAAACATTCAGTACTTC.